The clone carrying this T cell receptor beta chain appeared a few times. Its antigen is currently unknown. CDR1 and CDR2 from the germline V gene are SNHLY and FYNNEI. V was pared by 2 bases and J by 0 bases, with 8 bases between. The CDR3 is made up of 14 amino acids. The data originate from a study of read filtering for tumor transcriptome and immune sequencing. Study at large: Roughly 8 patients were R-ISS I, 16 were R-ISS II, over 5 were R-ISS III.

Overall study results and limits: The sorted CD138-negative fraction was a mixed bone marrow immune population, not purified T cells.

Molecular barcoded adaptors covering alpha/delta and beta/gamma chains were used on roughly 400 ng RNA. TCRdb independently ran MiXCR on the reads; one entry per CDR3 protein. The sample includes around 44,000 distinct CDR3 sequences, about an eighth of them seen just once. This TCR was recovered from a donor at least 40 years old with multiple myeloma. Sequencing was performed on a population of CD138-negative cells sorted from bone marrow. The chain has TRBV2 and TRBJ2-7, with a possible D match to TRBD1 (5 bases). In nucleotides, the CDR3 is TGTGCCAGCAGTGAACCCAGGGACTCCTACGAGCAGTACTTC. This codes for CASSEPRDSYEQYF.